This T cell receptor (beta chain) was sequenced for a study of blood T cell repertoires in COVID-19. Study background: COVID-19 samples, acute and convalescent, were from the United States, Italy and Spain.

Study processing details: Cell counts per sample came from amplifying reference gene primers. Assay: immunoSEQ multiplex PCR; the TCRdb copy retains only in-frame clones and omits some. V and J calls plus clone size are reproduced from that table; the DNA served to infer D and trimming. The data show about 63,000 clones, with around 80% seen just once and 10% to 15% held by the top ten. Sequencing was performed on peripheral blood. The TCR was taken from a human donor in a cohort sampled during active COVID-19.

CDR3 DNA sequence: TGTGCCATCAGTGAGGGACTTGGGGCCAACGTCCTGACTTTC. Translated: CAISEGLGANVLTF. The V and J genes are TRBV10-3 and TRBJ2-6; TRBD2 might be the D (5 bases). From germline, CDR1 is ENHRY and CDR2 SYGVKD. The length of the CDR3 is 14 residues. Trimming stripped 2 bases from V and 3 bases from J, with 5 bases between.